This T cell receptor beta chain came from a study of cytomegalovirus exposure and HLA in healthy donors. The junction had 4 bases not matched to a gene; V was cut back by 0 bases and J by 1 base. The CDR3 has 16 residues. Per germline, CDR1 LGHNA and CDR2 YNFKEQ. The sample holds a few counts of this clone. The study ran its PCR with 60 Vbeta and 13 Jbeta primers. Using immunoSEQ multiplex PCR, the repertoire was profiled, and TCRdb retains in-frame clones only, with some absent. The profile shows roughly 230,000 clones, 80% to 90% of them singletons. This rearrangement joins TRBV4-2 to TRBJ2-3; 7 nucleotides match TRBD1. The sequenced sample was PBMCs. This receptor was identified in a girl aged 2 to 10 in good health and CMV-seronegative. Written as DNA, the CDR3 is TGTGCCAGCAGCCAAGATATAACAGGGGGCACAGATACGCAGTATTTT. This sequence encodes CASSQDITGGTDTQYF.